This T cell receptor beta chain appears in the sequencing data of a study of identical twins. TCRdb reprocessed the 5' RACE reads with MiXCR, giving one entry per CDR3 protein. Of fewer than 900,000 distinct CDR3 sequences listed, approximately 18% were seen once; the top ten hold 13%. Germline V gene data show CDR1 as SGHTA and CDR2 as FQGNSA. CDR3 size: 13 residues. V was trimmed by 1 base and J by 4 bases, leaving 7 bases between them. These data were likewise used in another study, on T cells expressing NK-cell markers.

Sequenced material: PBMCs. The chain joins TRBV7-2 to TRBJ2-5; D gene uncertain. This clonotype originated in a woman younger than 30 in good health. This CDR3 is CASSLEALETQYF. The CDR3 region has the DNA TGTGCCAGCAGCTTAGAGGCACTAGAGACCCAGTACTTC.